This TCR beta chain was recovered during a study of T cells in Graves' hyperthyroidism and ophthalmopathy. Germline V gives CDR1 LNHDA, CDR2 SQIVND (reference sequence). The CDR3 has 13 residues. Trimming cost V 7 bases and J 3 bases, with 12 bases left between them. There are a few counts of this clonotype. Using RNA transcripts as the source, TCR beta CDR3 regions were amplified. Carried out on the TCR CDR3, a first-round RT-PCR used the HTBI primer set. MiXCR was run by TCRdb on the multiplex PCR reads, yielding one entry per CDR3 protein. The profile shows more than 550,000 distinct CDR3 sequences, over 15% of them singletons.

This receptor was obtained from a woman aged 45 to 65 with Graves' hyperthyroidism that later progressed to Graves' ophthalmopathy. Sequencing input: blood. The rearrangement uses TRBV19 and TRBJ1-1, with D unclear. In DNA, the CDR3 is TGTGCCAGTAAAAGGAGGAGGGACACTGAAGCTTTCTTT. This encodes CASKRRRDTEAFF.